Sequencing of this TCR beta chain was carried out in a study of type 1 and type 2 diabetes patients. The wider study: Participants included type 1 and type 2 diabetes patients plus nondiabetic controls. From PBMCs, CD4+ and CD8+ T cells were isolated by magnetic microbeads.

In its sample, this clonotype was seen once. This could be a read error, since a much larger clone is one nucleotide away. The PCR template was genomic DNA. Amplification of the beta chain CDR3 used 30 forward and 13 reverse multiplex primers. TCRdb re-called the multiplex PCR reads with MiXCR, one entry per CDR3 protein. The table has about 250,000 distinct CDR3 sequences, around 47% seen once; the top ten hold around 13%. The CDR3 sequence is 14 residues long. The germline V gene has CDR1 SNHLY and CDR2 FYNNEI. Trimming at V came to 8 bases and at J to 7 bases, leaving 10 bases not matched to a gene. Standard classification criteria confirmed type 1 or type 2 diabetes in all patients. Donors had no other autoimmune disease or infection in four weeks.

The source of this sequence is a young man with type 2 diabetes. The sequenced material came from peripheral blood mononuclear cells (PBMCs). The rearrangement links TRBV2 to TRBJ2-5; 10 positions agree with TRBD2. As DNA, the CDR3 is TGTGCCAGCGGAGCAGCGGGGGGGGATGGGACCCAGTACTTC. Encoded protein: CASGAAGGDGTQYF.